One sample yielded the 5 T cell receptor beta chains listed below, sequenced in a study of blood T cell repertoires in COVID-19. Data came from immunoSEQ multiplex PCR; TCRdb stores just in-frame clones and leaves some out. The sample lists about 180,000 clones, roughly 81% occurring once. Sequenced sample: peripheral blood. The receptors come from an elderly woman with COVID-19, enrolled during active disease.

This sequence joins TRBV6-5 and TRBJ1-1; 10 positions agree with TRBD1. The CDR3 is made up of 14 amino acids. V shed 5 bases, J shed 4 bases, and the junction held 4 bases outside the gene matches. Germline CDR1 and CDR2: MNHEY and SVGAGI. The CDR3 reads CASSRDRGVTEAFF. DNA of the CDR3: TGTGCCAGCAGTCGGGACAGGGGTGTCACTGAAGCTTTCTTT.

The chain joins TRBV19 to TRBJ1-1; D might be TRBD1 (5 bases). V lost 3 bases and J 7 bases, leaving 12 bases between the germline ends. The CDR3 loop spans 13 amino acids. Germline lookup yields CDR1 LNHDA and CDR2 SQIVND (reference sequence). The CDR3 region is CASSMGRVSEAFF. CDR3 sequence (DNA): TGTGCCAGTAGTATGGGCAGGGTTAGTGAAGCTTTCTTT.

The rearrangement uses TRBV2 and TRBJ2-1, with D tentatively TRBD2 (6 bases). The CDR3 has 15 amino acids. Germline V gives CDR1 SNHLY, CDR2 FYNNEI. V was cut by 0 bases and J by 7 bases, with 13 bases left in between. In nucleotides, the CDR3 is TGTGCCAGCAGTGAAGCGCTAGCGTTGACAAATGAGCAGTTCTTC. Amino acid sequence: CASSEALALTNEQFF.

The CDR3: CASSLEAGVFSYEQYF. The DNA for the CDR3 is TGTGCCAGCAGCTTAGAGGCGGGGGTGTTCTCCTACGAGCAGTACTTC. V is TRBV7-8 and J is TRBJ2-7, with 7 bases matching TRBD2. The CDR3 has 16 amino acids. Per germline, CDR1 SGHVS and CDR2 FQNEAQ. V gave up 1 base and J gave up 0 bases; unmatched junction bases: 6.

The chain has TRBV7-8 and TRBJ2-2; D ambiguous. CDR3 length: 16 residues. The V end was cut by 5 bases, the J end by 4 bases, with 17 bases between. Germline CDR1 and CDR2: SGHVS and FQNEAQ. The CDR3 reads CASSPQPPRGTGELFF. CDR3 DNA: TGTGCCAGCAGCCCCCAGCCCCCGCGAGGCACCGGGGAGCTGTTTTTT. The variable domain in full, with the rest retrieved from reference TRBV7-8 and TRBJ2-2, is GAGVSQSPRYKVAKRGQDVALRCDPISGHVSLFWYQQALGQGPEFLTYFQNEAQLDKSGLPSDRFFAERPEGSVSTLKIQRTQQEDSAVYLCASSPQPPRGTGELFFGEGSRLTVL.